This T cell receptor (beta chain) was observed in a study of T cells in Graves' hyperthyroidism and ophthalmopathy. Amplified TCR beta CDR3 regions came from RNA transcripts. HTBI primers were the set used in a first-round RT-PCR of the TCR CDR3. TCRdb processed the multiplex PCR reads anew with MiXCR; each CDR3 protein has one entry. The sample contains under 40,000 distinct CDR3 sequences, around 50% of which appear only once. The sample holds a few counts of this clonotype. Germline V gene sequence: CDR1 SGHDN, CDR2 FVKESK. Trimming took off 1 base at V and 11 bases at J, with 9 bases between the two ends. This CDR3 is built from 13 residues. Based on clinical symptoms, serum thyroxine and TRAb, thyroid ultrasound and orbital computed tomography, diagnoses were reached. Source material for PBMCs was less than 12 ml fresh peripheral blood.

This clonotype was obtained from a woman between 50 and 59 years old with Graves' hyperthyroidism that later progressed to Graves' ophthalmopathy. The chain joins TRBV14 to TRBJ1-6; D remains ambiguous. Sequencing was performed on blood. The CDR3 loop is CASSQVSGAPLHF. The CDR3 DNA sequence: TGTGCCAGCAGCCAAGTGTCTGGTGCACCCCTCCACTTT. Variable domain in full (rest from reference TRBV14 and TRBJ1-6): EAGVTQFPSHSVIEKGQTVTLRCDPISGHDNLYWYRRVMGKEIKFLLHFVKESKQDESGMPNNRFLAERTGGTYSTLKVQPAELEDSGVYFCASSQVSGAPLHFGNGTRLTVT.